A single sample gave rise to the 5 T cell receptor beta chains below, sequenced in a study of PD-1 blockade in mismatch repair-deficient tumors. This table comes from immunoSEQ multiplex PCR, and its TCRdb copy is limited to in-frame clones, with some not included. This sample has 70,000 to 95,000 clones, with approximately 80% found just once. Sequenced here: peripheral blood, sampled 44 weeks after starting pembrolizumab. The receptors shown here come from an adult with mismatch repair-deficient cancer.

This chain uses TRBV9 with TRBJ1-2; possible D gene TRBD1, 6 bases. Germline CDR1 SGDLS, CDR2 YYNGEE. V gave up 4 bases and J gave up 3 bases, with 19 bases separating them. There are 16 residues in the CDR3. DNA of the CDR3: TGTGCCAGCAGCCCCCAAGCTGGGGGCTACCACTATGGCTACACCTTC. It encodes CASSPQAGGYHYGYTF.

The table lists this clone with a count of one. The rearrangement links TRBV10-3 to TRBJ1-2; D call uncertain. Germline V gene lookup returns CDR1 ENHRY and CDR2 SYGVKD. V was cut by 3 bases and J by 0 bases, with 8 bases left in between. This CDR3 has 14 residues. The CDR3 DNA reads TGTGCCATCAGTGACGGAGTAGCTAACTATGGCTACACCTTC. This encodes CAISDGVANYGYTF.

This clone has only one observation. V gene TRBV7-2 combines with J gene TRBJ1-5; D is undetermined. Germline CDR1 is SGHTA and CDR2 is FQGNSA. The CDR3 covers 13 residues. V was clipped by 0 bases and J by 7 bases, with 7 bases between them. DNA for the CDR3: TGTGCCAGCAGCTTAGCGGGCGGACAGCCCCAGCATTTT. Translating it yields CASSLAGGQPQHF.

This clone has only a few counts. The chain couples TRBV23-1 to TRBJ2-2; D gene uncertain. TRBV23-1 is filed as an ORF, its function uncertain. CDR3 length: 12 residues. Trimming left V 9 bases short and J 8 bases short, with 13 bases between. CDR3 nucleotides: TGCGCCAGTCGGCTCCAGACTGGGGAGCTGTTTTTT. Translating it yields CASRLQTGELFF.

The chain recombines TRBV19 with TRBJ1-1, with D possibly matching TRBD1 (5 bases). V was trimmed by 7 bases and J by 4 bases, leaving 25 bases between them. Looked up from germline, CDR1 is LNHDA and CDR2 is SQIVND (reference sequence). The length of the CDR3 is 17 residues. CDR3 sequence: CASISPWVGGERTEAFF. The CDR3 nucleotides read TGTGCCAGTATATCCCCGTGGGTGGGGGGTGAGCGCACTGAAGCTTTCTTT. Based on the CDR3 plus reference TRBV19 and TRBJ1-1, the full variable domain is DGGITQSPKYLFRKEGQNVTLSCEQNLNHDAMYWYRQDPGQGLRLIYYSQIVNDFQKGDIAEGYSVSREKKESFPLTVTSAQKNPTAFYLCASISPWVGGERTEAFFGQGTRLTVV.